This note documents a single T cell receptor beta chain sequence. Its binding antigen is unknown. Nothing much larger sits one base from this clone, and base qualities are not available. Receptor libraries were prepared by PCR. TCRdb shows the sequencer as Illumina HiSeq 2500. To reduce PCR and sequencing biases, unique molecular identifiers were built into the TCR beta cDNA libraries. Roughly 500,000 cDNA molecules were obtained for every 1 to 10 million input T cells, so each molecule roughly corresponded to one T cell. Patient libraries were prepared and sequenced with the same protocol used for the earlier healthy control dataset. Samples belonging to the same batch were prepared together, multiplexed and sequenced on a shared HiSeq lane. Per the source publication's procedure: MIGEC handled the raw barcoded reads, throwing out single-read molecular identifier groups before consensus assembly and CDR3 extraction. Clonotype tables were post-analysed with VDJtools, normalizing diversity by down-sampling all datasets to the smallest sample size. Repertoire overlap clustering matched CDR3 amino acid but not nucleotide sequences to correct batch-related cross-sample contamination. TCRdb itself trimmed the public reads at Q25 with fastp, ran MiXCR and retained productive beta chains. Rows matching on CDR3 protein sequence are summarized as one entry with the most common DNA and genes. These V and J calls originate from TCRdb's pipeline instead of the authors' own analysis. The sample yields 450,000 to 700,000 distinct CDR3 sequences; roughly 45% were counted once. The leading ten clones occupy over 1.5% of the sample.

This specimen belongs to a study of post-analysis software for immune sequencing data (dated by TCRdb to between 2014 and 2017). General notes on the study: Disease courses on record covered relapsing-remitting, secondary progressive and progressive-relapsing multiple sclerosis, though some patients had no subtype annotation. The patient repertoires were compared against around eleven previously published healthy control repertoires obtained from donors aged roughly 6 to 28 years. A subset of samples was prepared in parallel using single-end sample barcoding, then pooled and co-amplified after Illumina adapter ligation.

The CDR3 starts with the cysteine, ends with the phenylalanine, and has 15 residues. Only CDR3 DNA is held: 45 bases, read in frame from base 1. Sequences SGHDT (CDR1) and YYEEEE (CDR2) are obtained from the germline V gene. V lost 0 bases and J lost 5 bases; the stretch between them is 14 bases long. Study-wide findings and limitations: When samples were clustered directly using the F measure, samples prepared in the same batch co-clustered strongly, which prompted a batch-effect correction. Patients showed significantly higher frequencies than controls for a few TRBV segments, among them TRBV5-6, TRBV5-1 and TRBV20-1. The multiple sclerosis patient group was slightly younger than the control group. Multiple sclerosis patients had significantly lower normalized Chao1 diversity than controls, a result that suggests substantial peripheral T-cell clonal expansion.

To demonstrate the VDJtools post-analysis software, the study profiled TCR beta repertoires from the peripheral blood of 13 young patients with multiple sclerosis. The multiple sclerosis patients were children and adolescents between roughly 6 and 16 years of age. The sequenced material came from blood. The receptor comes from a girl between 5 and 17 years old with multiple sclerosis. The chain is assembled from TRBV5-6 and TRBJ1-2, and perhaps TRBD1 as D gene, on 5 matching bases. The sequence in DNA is TGTGCCAGCAGCTTGGCAGGTGCAGGGCCGTATGGCTACACCTTC. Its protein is CASSLAGAGPYGYTF.